This record looks at one T cell receptor beta chain sequence and its context. Antigen specificity is unknown. The entry originates in a study of Siglec-9 on CD8 T cells in melanoma. Broader study findings: Siglec-9 reportedly marks and regulates an effector memory CD8+ T-cell subset apparently accumulating in melanoma tumors.

Data came from immunoSEQ multiplex PCR; TCRdb stores just in-frame clones and leaves some out. The sample has about 30,000 clones, more than 80% seen once. This clonotype was obtained from a human donor in good health. The sequenced material came from Siglec-9- CD8+ T cells sorted from blood.

The CDR3 DNA reads TGTGCCAGCAGTGAATATAACTACGAGCAGTACTTC. Protein sequence: CASSEYNYEQYF. This chain uses TRBV25-1 with TRBJ2-7, with D unresolved. This CDR3 has 12 amino acids. Trimming pared 0 bases from V and 3 bases from J, leaving 3 bases between. Germline assignment: CDR1 MGHDK and CDR2 SYGVNS.